This T cell receptor beta chain was captured in a study of OX40 agonist ivuxolimab in advanced cancers. This table comes from immunoSEQ multiplex PCR, and its TCRdb copy is limited to in-frame clones, with some not included. The sample has 74,000 or so clones, approximately 94% seen once. CDR1 SGDLS and CDR2 YYNGEE come from the germline V gene. V gave up 4 bases and J gave up 1 base, with 11 bases separating them. The CDR3 extends over 14 amino acids. Sequenced material: CD4+ or CD8+ T cells sorted from blood, taken in a trial of the OX40 agonist ivuxolimab. The chain has TRBV9 and TRBJ1-1; D is ambiguous. The TCR sequence derives from an adult with an advanced solid tumor such as melanoma, head and neck, liver or kidney cancer. The CDR3 DNA is TGTGCCAGCAGCCATAGTGGGGAGAACACTGAAGCTTTCTTT. It yields the protein CASSHSGENTEAFF.